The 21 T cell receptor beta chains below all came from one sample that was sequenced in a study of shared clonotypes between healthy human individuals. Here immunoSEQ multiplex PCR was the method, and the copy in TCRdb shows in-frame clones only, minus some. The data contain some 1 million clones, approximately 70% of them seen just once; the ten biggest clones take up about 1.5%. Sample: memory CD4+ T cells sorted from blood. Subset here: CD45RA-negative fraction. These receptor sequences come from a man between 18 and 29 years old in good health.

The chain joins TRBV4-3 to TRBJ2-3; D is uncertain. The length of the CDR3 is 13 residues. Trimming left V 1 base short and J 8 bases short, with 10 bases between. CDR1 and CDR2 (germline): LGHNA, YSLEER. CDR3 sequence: CASSQALDGTQYF. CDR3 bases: TGCGCCAGCAGCCAAGCCTTAGACGGTACGCAGTATTTT.

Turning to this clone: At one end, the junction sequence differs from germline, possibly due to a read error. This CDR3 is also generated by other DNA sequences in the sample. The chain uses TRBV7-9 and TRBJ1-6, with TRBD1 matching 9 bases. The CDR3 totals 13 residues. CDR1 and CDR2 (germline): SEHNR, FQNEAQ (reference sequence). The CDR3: CALGGQGYSPLHF. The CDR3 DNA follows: TGTGCCCTAGGGGGACAGGGTTATTCGCCCCTCCACTTT.

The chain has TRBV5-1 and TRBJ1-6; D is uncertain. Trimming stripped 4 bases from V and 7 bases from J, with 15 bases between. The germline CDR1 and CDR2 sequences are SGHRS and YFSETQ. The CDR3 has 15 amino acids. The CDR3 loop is CASSPSRVGNSPLHF. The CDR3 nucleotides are TGCGCCAGCAGCCCCTCGAGGGTGGGGAATTCACCCCTCCACTTT.

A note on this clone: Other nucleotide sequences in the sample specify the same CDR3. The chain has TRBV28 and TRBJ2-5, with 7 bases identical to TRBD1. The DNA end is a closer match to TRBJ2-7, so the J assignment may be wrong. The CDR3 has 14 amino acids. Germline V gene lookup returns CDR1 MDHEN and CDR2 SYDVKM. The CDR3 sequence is CASSLSGTDYEQYF. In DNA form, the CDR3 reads TGTGCCAGCAGTTTATCCGGGACAGATTACGAGCAGTACTTC.

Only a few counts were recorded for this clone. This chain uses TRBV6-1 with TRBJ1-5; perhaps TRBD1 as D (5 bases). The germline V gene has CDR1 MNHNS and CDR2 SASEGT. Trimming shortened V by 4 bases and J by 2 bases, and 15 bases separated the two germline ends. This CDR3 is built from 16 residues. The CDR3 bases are TGTGCCAGCAGTGCGGGGACCGGTGTCGGCAATCAGCCCCAGCATTTT. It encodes CASSAGTGVGNQPQHF.

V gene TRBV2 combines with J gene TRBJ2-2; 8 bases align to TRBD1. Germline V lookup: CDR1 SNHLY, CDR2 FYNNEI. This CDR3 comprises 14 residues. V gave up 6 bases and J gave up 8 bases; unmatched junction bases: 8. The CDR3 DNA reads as TGTGCCAGCAGGGGGACAGGAGGGATGGGGGAGCTGTTTTTT. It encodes CASRGTGGMGELFF.

The CDR3 here is CASSQSQGSRSGPQHF. In nucleotides, the CDR3 is TGTGCCAGCAGCCAATCTCAGGGGTCCCGGAGCGGGCCCCAGCATTTT. The V and J genes are TRBV16 and TRBJ1-5; maybe TRBD1 (6 bases). The CDR3 contains 16 residues. Germline V gene sequence: CDR1 KGHSY, CDR2 FQNENV. The V end lost 0 bases, the J end lost 9 bases, and 18 bases lay between the germline ends.

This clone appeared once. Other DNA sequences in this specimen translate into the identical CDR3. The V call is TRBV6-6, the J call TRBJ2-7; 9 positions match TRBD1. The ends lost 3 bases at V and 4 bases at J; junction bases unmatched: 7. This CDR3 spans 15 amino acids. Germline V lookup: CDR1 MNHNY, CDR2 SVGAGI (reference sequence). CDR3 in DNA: TGTGCCAGCAGTTATTCAGGACAGGGGAGTTACGAGCAGTACTTC. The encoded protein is CASSYSGQGSYEQYF.

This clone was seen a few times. CDR3: CASSLAGGPGEQYF. DNA of the CDR3: TGCGCCAGCAGCCTAGCGGGAGGGCCGGGCGAGCAGTACTTC. The chain couples TRBV5-1 to TRBJ2-5; 12 positions match TRBD2. The J call may be faulty, since TRBJ2-7 better matches the DNA end. CDR1 and CDR2 (germline): SGHRS, YFSETQ. The CDR3 extends over 14 amino acids.

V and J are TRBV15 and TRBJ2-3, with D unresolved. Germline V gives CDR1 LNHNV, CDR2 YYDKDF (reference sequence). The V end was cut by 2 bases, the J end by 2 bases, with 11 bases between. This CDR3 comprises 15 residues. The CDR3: CATSRSANPTDTQYF. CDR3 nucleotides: TGTGCCACCAGCAGATCGGCCAACCCCACAGATACGCAGTATTTT.

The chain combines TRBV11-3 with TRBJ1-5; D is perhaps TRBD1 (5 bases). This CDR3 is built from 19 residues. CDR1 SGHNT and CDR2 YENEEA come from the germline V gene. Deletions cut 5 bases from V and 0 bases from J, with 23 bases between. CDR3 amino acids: CASSPQLIQGHYSNQPQHF. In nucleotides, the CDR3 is TGTGCCAGCAGCCCACAACTCATTCAGGGCCACTATAGCAATCAGCCCCAGCATTTT.

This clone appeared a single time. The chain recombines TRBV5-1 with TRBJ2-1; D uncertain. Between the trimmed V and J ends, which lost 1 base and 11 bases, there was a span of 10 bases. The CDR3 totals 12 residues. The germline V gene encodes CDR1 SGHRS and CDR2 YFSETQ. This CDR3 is CASSLLGSQQFF. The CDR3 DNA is TGCGCCAGCAGCTTGTTGGGCAGTCAGCAGTTCTTC.

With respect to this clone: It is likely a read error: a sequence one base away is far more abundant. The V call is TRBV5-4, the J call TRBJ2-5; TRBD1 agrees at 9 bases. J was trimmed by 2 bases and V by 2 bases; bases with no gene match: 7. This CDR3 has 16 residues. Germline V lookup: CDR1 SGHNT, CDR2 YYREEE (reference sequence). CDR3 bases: TGTGCCAGCAGCTTACCGGACAGGGGAGGACAAGAGACCCAGTACTTC. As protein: CASSLPDRGGQETQYF.

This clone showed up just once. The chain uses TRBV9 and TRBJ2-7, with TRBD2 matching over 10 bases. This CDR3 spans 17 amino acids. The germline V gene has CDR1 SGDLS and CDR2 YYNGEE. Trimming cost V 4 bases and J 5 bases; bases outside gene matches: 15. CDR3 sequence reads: CASSPATGTSAFNEQYF. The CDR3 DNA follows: TGTGCCAGCAGCCCCGCCACCGGGACTAGCGCGTTCAACGAGCAGTACTTC.

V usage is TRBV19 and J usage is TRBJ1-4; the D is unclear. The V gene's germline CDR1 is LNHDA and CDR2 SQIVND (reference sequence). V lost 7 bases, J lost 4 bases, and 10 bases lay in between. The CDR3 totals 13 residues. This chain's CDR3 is CASTRGNNEKLFF. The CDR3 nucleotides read TGTGCCAGTACCCGCGGGAATAATGAAAAACTGTTTTTT.

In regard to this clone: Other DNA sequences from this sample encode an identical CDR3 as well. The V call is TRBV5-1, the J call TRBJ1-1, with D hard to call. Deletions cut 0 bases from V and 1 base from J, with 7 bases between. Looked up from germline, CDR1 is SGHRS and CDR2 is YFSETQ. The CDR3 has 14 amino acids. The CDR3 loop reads CASSLGGTNTEAFF. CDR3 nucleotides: TGCGCCAGCAGCTTGGGAGGAACGAACACTGAAGCTTTCTTT.

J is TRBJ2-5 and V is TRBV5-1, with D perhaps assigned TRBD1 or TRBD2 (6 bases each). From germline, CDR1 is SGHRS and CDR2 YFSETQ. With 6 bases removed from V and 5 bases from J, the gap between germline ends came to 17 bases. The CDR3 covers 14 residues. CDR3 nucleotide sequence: TGCGCCAGCACCTCCGGTAGGGGGGCGGAGACCCAGTACTTC. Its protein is CASTSGRGAETQYF.

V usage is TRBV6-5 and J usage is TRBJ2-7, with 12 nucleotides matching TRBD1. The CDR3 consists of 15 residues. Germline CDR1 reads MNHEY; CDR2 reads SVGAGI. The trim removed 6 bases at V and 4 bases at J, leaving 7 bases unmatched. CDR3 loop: CASSPGTGGSYEQYF. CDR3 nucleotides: TGTGCCAGCAGCCCCGGGACAGGGGGCTCGTACGAGCAGTACTTC.

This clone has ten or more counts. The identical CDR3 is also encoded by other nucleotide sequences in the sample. In DNA form, the CDR3 reads TGTGCCAGCAGCACAGGGGCTAATCAGCCCCAGCATTTT. Its translation is CASSTGANQPQHF. V and J are TRBV9 and TRBJ1-5, with TRBD1 identical over 7 bases. CDR3 length: 13 residues. Per the germline V gene, CDR1 is SGDLS and CDR2 is YYNGEE. Trimming at V came to 4 bases and at J to 4 bases, leaving 2 bases not matched to a gene.

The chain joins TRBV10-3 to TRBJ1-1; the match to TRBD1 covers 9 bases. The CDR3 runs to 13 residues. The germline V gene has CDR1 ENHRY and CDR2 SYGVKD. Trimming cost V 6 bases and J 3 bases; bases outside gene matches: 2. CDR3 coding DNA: TGTGCCATCAGGACAGGGGGGGACACTGAAGCTTTCTTT. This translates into CAIRTGGDTEAFF.

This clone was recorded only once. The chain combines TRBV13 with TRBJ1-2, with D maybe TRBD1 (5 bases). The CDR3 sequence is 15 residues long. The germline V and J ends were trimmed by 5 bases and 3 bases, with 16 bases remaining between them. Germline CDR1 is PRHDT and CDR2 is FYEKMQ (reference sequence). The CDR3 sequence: CASSHPGLGDYGYTF. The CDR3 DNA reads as TGTGCCAGCAGCCACCCGGGACTCGGGGACTATGGCTACACCTTC.